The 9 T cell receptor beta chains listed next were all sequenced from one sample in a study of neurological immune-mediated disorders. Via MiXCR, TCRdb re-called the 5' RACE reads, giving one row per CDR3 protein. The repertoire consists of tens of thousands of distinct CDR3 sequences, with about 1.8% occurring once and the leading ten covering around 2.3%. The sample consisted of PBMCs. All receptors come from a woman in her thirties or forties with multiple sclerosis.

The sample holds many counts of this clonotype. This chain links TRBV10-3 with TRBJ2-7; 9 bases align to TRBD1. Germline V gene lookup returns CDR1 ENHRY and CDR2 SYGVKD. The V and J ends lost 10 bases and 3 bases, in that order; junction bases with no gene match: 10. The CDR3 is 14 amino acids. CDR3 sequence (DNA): TGTGCCACATATGGTTCGGGACAGGGCTACGAGCAGTACTTC. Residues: CATYGSGQGYEQYF.

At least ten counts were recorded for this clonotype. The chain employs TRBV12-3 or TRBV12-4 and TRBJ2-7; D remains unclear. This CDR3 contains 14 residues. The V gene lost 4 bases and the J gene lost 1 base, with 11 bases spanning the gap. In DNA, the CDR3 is TGTGCCAGCAGTTGGGAATTAGGGTCCTACGAGCAGTACTTC. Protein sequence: CASSWELGSYEQYF.

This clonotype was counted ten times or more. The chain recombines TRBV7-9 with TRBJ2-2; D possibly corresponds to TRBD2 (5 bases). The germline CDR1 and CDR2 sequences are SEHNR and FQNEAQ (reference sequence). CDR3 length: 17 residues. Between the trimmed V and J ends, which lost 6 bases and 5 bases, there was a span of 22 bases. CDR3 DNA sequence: TGTGCCAGCAGTTTCCCCCGAAGCGAAAGAGGGACCGGGGAGCTGTTTTTT. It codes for CASSFPRSERGTGELFF.

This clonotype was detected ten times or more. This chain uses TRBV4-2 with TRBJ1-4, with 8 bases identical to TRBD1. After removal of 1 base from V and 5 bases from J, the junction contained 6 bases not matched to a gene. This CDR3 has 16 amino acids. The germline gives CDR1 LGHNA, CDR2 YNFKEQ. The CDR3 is CASSQGGQGRNEKLFF. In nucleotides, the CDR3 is TGTGCCAGCAGCCAAGGAGGACAGGGTAGGAATGAAAAACTGTTTTTT.

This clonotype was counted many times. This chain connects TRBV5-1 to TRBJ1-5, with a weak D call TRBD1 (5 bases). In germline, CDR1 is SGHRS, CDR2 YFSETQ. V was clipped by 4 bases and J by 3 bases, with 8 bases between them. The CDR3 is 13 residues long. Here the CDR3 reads CASSIGTNQPQHF. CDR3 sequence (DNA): TGCGCCAGCAGCATTGGGACCAATCAGCCCCAGCATTTT.

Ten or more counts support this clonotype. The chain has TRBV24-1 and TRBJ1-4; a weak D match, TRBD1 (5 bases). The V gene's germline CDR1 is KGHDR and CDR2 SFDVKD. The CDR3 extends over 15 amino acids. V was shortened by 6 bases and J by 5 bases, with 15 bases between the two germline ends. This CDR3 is CATSSLGGENEKLFF. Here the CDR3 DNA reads TGTGCCACCAGTTCACTCGGGGGGGAGAATGAAAAACTGTTTTTT.

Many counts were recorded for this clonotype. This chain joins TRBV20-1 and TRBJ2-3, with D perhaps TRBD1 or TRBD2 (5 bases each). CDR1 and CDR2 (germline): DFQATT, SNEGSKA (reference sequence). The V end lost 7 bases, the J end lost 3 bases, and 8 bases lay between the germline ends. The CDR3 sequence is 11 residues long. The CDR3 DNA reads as TGCAGTGGGGGGATAACAGATACGCAGTATTTT. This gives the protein CSGGITDTQYF.

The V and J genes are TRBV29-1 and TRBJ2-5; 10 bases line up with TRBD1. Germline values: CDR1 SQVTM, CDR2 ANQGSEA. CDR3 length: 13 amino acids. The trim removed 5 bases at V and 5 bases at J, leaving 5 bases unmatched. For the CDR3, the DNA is TGCAGCGTTCCGGGACAGGGGAGGGAGACCCAGTACTTC. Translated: CSVPGQGRETQYF.

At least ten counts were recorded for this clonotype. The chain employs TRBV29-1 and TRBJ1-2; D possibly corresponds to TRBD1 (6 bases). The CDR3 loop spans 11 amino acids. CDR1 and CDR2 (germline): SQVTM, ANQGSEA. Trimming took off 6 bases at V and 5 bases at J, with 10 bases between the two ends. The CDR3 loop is CSVLQGYGYTF. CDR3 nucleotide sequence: TGCAGCGTACTTCAGGGGTATGGCTACACCTTC.